Listed below are T cell receptor beta chains from one sample, sequenced in a study of blood T cells in healthy people across ages. TCRdb reprocessed the 5' RACE reads via MiXCR and lists one record per CDR3 protein. This repertoire shows some 700,000 distinct CDR3 sequences, roughly 47% found once; its top ten account for 20% to 25%. Sample: blood. Every receptor here comes from a woman aged 55-69 years in good health. The CDR3 runs from the conserved cysteine through the conserved F or W. D genes are given only for firm matches. Size is stated for part of the rows, as once, few or many counts, or as a class when the clone is expanded.

abundance	v_gene	j_gene	d_gene	CDR3nt	CDR3aa
many	TRBV12-3/TRBV12-4	TRBJ2-3	NA	TGTGCCAGCAGTTTCCAGGGTCTTGGCACAGATACGCAGTATTTT	CASSFQGLGTDTQYF
NA	TRBV29-1	TRBJ2-3	NA	TGCAGCGTTTCTGGGGGCGCGGATACGCAGTATTTT	CSVSGGADTQYF
few	TRBV2	TRBJ2-1	NA	TGTGCCAGCAGTGACCCGCCGTCCTACAATGAGCAGTTCTTC	CASSDPPSYNEQFF
NA	TRBV6-2/TRBV6-3	TRBJ2-7	TRBD1	TGTGCCAGCAGGACACAAGGGGGCACCGAGCAGTACTTC	CASRTQGGTEQYF
NA	TRBV20-1	TRBJ1-5	NA	TGCAGTGCTAGAGGGAGCAGCAATCAGCCCCAGCATTTT	CSARGSSNQPQHF
NA	TRBV15	TRBJ2-7	TRBD2	TGTGCCACCAGCAGAGATGAGGTAGCGGGAGGAAAAGAGCAGTACTTC	CATSRDEVAGGKEQYF
NA	TRBV30	TRBJ2-5	NA	TGTGCCTGGAGTCAGGGACAAATGTACCAAGAGACCCAGTACTTC	CAWSQGQMYQETQYF
NA	TRBV20-1	TRBJ2-7	NA	TGCAGTGCTAGGTCGTCGGAGCGGAAGACCTACGAGCAGTACTTC	CSARSSERKTYEQYF
many	TRBV10-3	TRBJ2-5	NA	TGTGCCATCAGATCTGGGGGGGCCGAGGAGACCCAGTACTTC	CAIRSGGAEETQYF
NA	TRBV6-6	TRBJ1-2	TRBD1	TGTGCCAGCAGTTCCCTGACAGGGGGCCTGGGCTACACCTTC	CASSSLTGGLGYTF
NA	TRBV6-2/TRBV6-3	TRBJ2-1	TRBD1	TGTGCCAGCAGATTGCTAGCAGGGGGAACTGAGCAGTTCTTC	CASRLLAGGTEQFF
NA	TRBV7-8	TRBJ2-1	TRBD1	TGTGCCAGCAGCCCAGTAGCCGGCAGGGGGCCGTCAAATGAGCAGTTCTTC	CASSPVAGRGPSNEQFF
few	TRBV4-3	TRBJ2-5	TRBD2	TGCGCCAGCAGCCACTCGATAGCGGGAGGGCCGGGAGAGACCCAGTACTTC	CASSHSIAGGPGETQYF
many	TRBV3-1	TRBJ2-7	TRBD2	TGTGCCAGCAGCCATTCTAGCGGTTACGAGCAGTACTTC	CASSHSSGYEQYF
NA	TRBV20-1	TRBJ2-6	NA	TGCAGTGCTGAACCAGAGACTGGGGCCAACGTCCTGACTTTC	CSAEPETGANVLTF
NA	TRBV7-2	TRBJ2-5	NA	TGTGCCAGCAGCTTTGACAGTCAAGAGACCCGGTACTTC	CASSFDSQETRYF
NA	TRBV3-1	TRBJ2-3	TRBD2	TGTGCCAGCAGCAACCCTCGCCTTGCGGGAGGGCCATCCGATACGCAGTATTTT	CASSNPRLAGGPSDTQYF
NA	TRBV6-2/TRBV6-3	TRBJ2-3	NA	TGTGCCAGCAGTTACTCAGGCAGGGGCCAAGATACGCAGTATTTT	CASSYSGRGQDTQYF
few	TRBV4-2	TRBJ1-1	NA	TGTGCCAGCAGCCAATGGTCCGGAGGGGCTTTCTTT	CASSQWSGGAFF
few	TRBV7-9	TRBJ2-3	TRBD2	TGTGCCAGCAGCACGGAGCTGGGACTAGCAGGGACAGATACGCAGTATTTT	CASSTELGLAGTDTQYF
NA	TRBV10-3	TRBJ1-1	TRBD1	TGTGCCATCAAGGACAGGGACTCCATGAACACTGAAGCTTTCTTT	CAIKDRDSMNTEAFF
few	TRBV11-2	TRBJ2-5	TRBD1	TGTGCCAGCAGCTTAGTGGCAGGGGGACGAGAGACCCAGTACTTC	CASSLVAGGRETQYF
NA	TRBV7-9	TRBJ1-4	TRBD1	TGTGCCAGCAGCCCTACCGGGACAGGGAACGAAAAACTGTTTTTT	CASSPTGTGNEKLFF
few	TRBV5-1	TRBJ2-7	NA	TGCGCCGGCAGCTTGACGGAGGGCTCCTACGAGCAGTACTTC	CAGSLTEGSYEQYF
NA	TRBV14	TRBJ2-3	NA	TGTGCCAGCAGCCAAGGGTCGGGAGCGGTCACAGATACGCAGTATTTT	CASSQGSGAVTDTQYF
NA	TRBV2	TRBJ2-7	TRBD1	TGTGCCAGCAGAGTACAGGGGGCGGGCGAGCAGTACTTC	CASRVQGAGEQYF
many	TRBV20-1	TRBJ1-1	NA	TGCAGTGCCCCGTTGGAGGATCCTACGCGTGGCACTGAAGCTTTCTTT	CSAPLEDPTRGTEAFF
NA	TRBV7-3	TRBJ2-2	NA	TGTGCCAGCAGCCGCACTGTTGTCACCGGGGAGCTGTTTTTT	CASSRTVVTGELFF
NA	TRBV4-3	TRBJ2-4	NA	TGCGCCAGCAGCCAAGATGGGTTTGGGCGAAACATTCAGTACTTC	CASSQDGFGRNIQYF
NA	TRBV20-1	TRBJ1-6	NA	TGCAGTGCGCCCCCGAGTGGCAACTGGAATTCACCCCTCCACTTT	CSAPPSGNWNSPLHF
NA	TRBV7-8	TRBJ2-3	TRBD2	TGTGTCGGCAGCTTTACCCTAGCGGGAGGAGGGGATACGCAGTATTTT	CVGSFTLAGGGDTQYF
many	TRBV12-3/TRBV12-4	TRBJ2-1	NA	TGTGCCAGCCTTATTCGTGGGTTAGGTTACAATGAGCAGTTCTTC	CASLIRGLGYNEQFF
many	TRBV5-1	TRBJ1-1	TRBD1	TGTGCCAGCAGCCTAGGACAGGGGAGCACTGAAGCTTTCTTT	CASSLGQGSTEAFF
NA	TRBV2	TRBJ2-1	TRBD2	TGTGCCAGCCTAGCGGGAGCCCAGTTCTTC	CASLAGAQFF
NA	TRBV19	TRBJ1-1	NA	TGTGCCAGTAGGGCAGAGAAGAACACTGAAGCTTTCTTT	CASRAEKNTEAFF
NA	TRBV3-1	TRBJ1-6	NA	TGTGCCAGCAGCCAAGATTGGGGCAGCCCTAATTCACCCCTCCACTTT	CASSQDWGSPNSPLHF
NA	TRBV10-3	TRBJ1-3	NA	TGTGCCATCACCAAGGGGTTAGGGGAGAGCTCTGGAAACACCATATATTTT	CAITKGLGESSGNTIYF
NA	TRBV27	TRBJ2-5	TRBD2	TGTGCCAGCAGTTTCCCTACTAGCGCCCAACGAACCCAAGAGACCCAGTACTTC	CASSFPTSAQRTQETQYF
NA	TRBV28	TRBJ2-7	TRBD2	TGTGCCAGCAGACTAGCGGAATACGAGCAGTACTTC	CASRLAEYEQYF
NA	TRBV10-3	TRBJ2-1	NA	TGTGCCATCACCCGAGGGGACAATGAGCCGTTCTTC	CAITRGDNEPFF
NA	TRBV28	TRBJ2-7	NA	TGTGCCAGCAGTGTAAGGTGGGGGCTGGAGGAGCAGTACTTC	CASSVRWGLEEQYF
NA	TRBV4-2	TRBJ2-3	TRBD2	TGTGCCAGCAGCCAAGGAGCGGGGGACACAGATACGCAGTATTTT	CASSQGAGDTDTQYF
many	TRBV28	TRBJ2-1	NA	TGTGCCAGCAGGCAGGGGATGGGCAATGAGCAGTTCTTC	CASRQGMGNEQFF
once	TRBV7-2	TRBJ2-7	NA	TGTGCCAGCAGCTTAGTATCAGCTAACGGGAGCCCCTACGAGCAGTACTTC	CASSLVSANGSPYEQYF
NA	TRBV2	TRBJ2-3	TRBD2	TGTGCCAGCAGATCCGGGACTAGCGGCTACACAGATACGCAGTATTTT	CASRSGTSGYTDTQYF
once	TRBV7-2	TRBJ2-4	NA	TGTGCCAGCAGCTCCTCGACGGGCTACGAGCAGTGCTTC	CASSSSTGYEQCF
once	TRBV10-2	TRBJ2-1	TRBD1	TGCGCCAGTGAGGGACAGGCGGCCCACAATGAGCAGTTCTTC	CASEGQAAHNEQFF
NA	TRBV4-3	TRBJ2-3	NA	TGCGCCAGCAGCCATATCGTGGGCACAGATACGCAGTATTTT	CASSHIVGTDTQYF